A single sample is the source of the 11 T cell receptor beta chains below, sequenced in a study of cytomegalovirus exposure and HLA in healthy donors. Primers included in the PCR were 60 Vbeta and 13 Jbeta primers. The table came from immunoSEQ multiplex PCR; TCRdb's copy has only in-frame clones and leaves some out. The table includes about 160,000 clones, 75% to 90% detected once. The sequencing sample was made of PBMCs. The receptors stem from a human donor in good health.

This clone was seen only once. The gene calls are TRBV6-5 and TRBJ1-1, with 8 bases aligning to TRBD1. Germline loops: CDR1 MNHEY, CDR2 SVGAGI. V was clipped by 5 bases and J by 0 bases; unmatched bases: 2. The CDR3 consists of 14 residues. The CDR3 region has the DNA TGTGCCAGCAGTCGACAGGGGATGAACACTGAAGCTTTCTTT. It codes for CASSRQGMNTEAFF.

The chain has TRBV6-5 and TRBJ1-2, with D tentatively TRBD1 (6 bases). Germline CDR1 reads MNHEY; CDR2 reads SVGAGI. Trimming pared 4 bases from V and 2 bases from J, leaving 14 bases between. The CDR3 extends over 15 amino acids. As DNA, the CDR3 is TGTGCCAGCAGTTCCGGTCCAGGGGCCAACTATGGCTACACCTTC. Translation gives CASSSGPGANYGYTF.

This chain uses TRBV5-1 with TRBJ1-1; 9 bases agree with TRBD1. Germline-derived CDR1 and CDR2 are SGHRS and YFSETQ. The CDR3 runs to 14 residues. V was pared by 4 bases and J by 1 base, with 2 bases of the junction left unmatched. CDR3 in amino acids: CASSVTGGNTEAFF. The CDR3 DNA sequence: TGCGCCAGCAGCGTGACAGGGGGGAACACTGAAGCTTTCTTT.

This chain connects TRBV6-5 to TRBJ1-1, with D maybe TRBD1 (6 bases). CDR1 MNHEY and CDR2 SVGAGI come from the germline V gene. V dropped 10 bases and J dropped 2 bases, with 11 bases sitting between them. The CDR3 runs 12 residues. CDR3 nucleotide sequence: TGTGCCACCCGGACAGCTAACACTGAAGCTTTCTTT. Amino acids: CATRTANTEAFF.

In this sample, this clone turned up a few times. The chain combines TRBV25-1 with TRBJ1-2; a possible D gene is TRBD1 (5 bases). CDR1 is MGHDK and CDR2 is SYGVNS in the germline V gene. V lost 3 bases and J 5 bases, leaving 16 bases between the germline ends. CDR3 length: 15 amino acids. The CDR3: CASSDHGGGRYGYTF. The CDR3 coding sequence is TGTGCCAGCAGTGACCATGGGGGGGGTCGTTATGGCTACACCTTC.

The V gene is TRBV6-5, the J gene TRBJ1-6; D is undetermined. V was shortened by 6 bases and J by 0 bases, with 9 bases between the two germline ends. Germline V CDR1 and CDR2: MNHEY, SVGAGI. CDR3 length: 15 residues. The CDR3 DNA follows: TGTGCCAGCAGAGACCGGAGCTCCTATAATTCACCCCTCCACTTT. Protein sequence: CASRDRSSYNSPLHF.

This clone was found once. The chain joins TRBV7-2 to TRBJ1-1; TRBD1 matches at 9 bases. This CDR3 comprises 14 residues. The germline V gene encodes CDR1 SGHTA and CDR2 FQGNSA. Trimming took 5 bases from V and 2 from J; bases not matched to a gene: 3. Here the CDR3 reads CASSPTGGNTEAFF. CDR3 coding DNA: TGTGCCAGCAGCCCAACAGGGGGCAACACTGAAGCTTTCTTT.

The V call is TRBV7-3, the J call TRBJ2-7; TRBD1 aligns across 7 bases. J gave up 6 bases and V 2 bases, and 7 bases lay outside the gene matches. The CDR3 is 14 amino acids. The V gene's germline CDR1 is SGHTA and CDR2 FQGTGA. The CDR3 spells CASSLLGRGTEQYF. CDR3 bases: TGTGCCAGCAGCTTATTAGGCAGGGGGACCGAGCAGTACTTC. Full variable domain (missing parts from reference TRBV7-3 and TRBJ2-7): GAGVSQTPSNKVTEKGKYVELRCDPISGHTALYWYRQSLGQGPEFLIYFQGTGAADDSGLPNDRFFAVRPEGSVSTLKIQRTERGDSAVYLCASSLLGRGTEQYFGPGTRLTVT.

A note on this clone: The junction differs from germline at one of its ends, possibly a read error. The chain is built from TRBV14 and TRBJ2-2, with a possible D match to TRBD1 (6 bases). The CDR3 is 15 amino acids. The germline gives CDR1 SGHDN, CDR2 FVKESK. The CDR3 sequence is CASSLGTGNAGELFF. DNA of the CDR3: TGTGCCAGCAGCCTAGGTACAGGGAACGCCGGGGAGCTGTTTTTT.

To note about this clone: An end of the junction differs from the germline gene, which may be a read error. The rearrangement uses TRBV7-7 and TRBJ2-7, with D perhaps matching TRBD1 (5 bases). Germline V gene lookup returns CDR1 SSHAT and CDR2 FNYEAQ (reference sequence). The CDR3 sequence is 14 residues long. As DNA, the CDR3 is TGTGCTAGCAGCTTAGGCAGGGATTCCTACGAGCAGTACTTC. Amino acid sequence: CASSLGRDSYEQYF.

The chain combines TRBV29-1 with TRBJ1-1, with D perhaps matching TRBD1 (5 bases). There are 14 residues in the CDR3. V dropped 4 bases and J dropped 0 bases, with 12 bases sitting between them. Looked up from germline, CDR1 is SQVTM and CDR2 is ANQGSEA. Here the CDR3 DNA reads TGCAGCGTTGTTGACAGATTAATGAACACTGAAGCTTTCTTT. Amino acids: CSVVDRLMNTEAFF.